The T cell receptor beta chain described here comes from a study of blood T cell repertoires in COVID-19. The count of this clone is one. The protocol was immunoSEQ multiplex PCR, while the TCRdb copy is restricted to in-frame clones and leaves out a portion. This table has 340,000 or so clones, around 80% appearing once. Source material: peripheral blood. The clonotype comes from a man younger than 45 with active or convalescent COVID-19.

This CDR3 is CASGATSGTLSSYNEQFF. CDR3 nucleotides: TGTGCCAGCGGTGCTACTAGCGGGACACTAAGCTCCTACAATGAGCAGTTCTTC. This sequence joins TRBV7-2 and TRBJ2-1, with 10 bases matching TRBD2. The CDR3 contains 18 residues. The J segment lost 0 bases and the V segment lost 8 bases, leaving 13 bases of the junction unmatched. The V gene's germline CDR1 is SGHTA and CDR2 FQGNSA.